These 22 T cell receptor beta chains originate from one sample sequenced in a study of blood T cell repertoires in COVID-19. Measured with immunoSEQ multiplex PCR; TCRdb has only the in-frame clones, and not every one. This table holds about 110,000 clones, approximately 84% found once. The specimen sequenced was peripheral blood. These TCRs come from a man in his forties with acute or convalescent COVID-19.

V and J are TRBV10-3 and TRBJ2-5, with 9 bases matching TRBD2. V shed 0 bases, J shed 5 bases, and the junction held 4 bases outside the gene matches. In germline, CDR1 is ENHRY, CDR2 SYGVKD. The CDR3 consists of 15 residues. The CDR3 DNA is TGTGCCATCAGTGAGTCGATAACTAGCGGGGAGACCCAGTACTTC. Translated: CAISESITSGETQYF.

The genes are TRBV5-4 and TRBJ2-5; possibly TRBD2 for D (6 bases). The germline V gene encodes CDR1 SGHNT and CDR2 YYREEE (reference sequence). The CDR3 length is 16 residues. The ends were cut back, 4 bases at V and 1 base at J, with 17 bases in the middle. In nucleotides, the CDR3 is TGTGCCAGCAGCCCCATAGGCGCGGGGAGCCAAGAGACCCAGTACTTC. Translating it yields CASSPIGAGSQETQYF.

The chain links TRBV2 to TRBJ1-2; D uncertain. Between the trimmed V and J ends, which lost 4 bases and 2 bases, there was a span of 14 bases. The CDR3 is made up of 15 amino acids. Germline CDR1 and CDR2: SNHLY and FYNNEI. Written as DNA, the CDR3 is TGTGCCAGCAGTGTTCGTGCGGGTACAAACTATGGCTACACCTTC. The encoded protein is CASSVRAGTNYGYTF.

The chain has TRBV24-1 and TRBJ2-7, with 7 bases that match TRBD1. J was trimmed by 6 bases and V by 9 bases; bases with no gene match: 7. Germline lookup yields CDR1 KGHDR and CDR2 SFDVKD. The CDR3 has 12 amino acids. The DNA for the CDR3 is TGTGCCACCTCGCCGACAGGGCGCGAGCAGTACTTC. It specifies CATSPTGREQYF.

V gene TRBV6-2 or TRBV6-3 combines with J gene TRBJ2-5; D is uncertain. V lost 6 bases and J 4 bases, leaving 12 bases between the germline ends. This CDR3 spans 13 amino acids. Germline V gene sequence: CDR1 MNHEY, CDR2 SVGEGT. For the CDR3, the DNA is TGTGCCAGCAGCCCCTGGGCCGGAGAGACCCAGTACTTC. It is translated as CASSPWAGETQYF.

The rearrangement links TRBV30 to TRBJ2-7; 9 nucleotides align to TRBD1. CDR1 is GTSNPN and CDR2 is SVGIG in the germline V gene (reference sequence). The CDR3 contains 16 residues. The trim removed 2 bases at V and 2 bases at J, leaving 10 bases unmatched. CDR3 sequence reads: CAWSRKNRGPPYEQYF. As DNA, the CDR3 is TGTGCCTGGAGTAGAAAGAACAGGGGGCCGCCCTACGAGCAGTACTTC.

The V and J genes are TRBV7-8 and TRBJ1-2; unclear D gene. Trimming removed 3 bases at V and 6 bases at J, with 14 bases between. The length of the CDR3 is 14 residues. CDR1 is SGHVS and CDR2 is FQNEAQ in the germline V gene. The CDR3 protein is CASSFPGVTNGYTF. For the CDR3, the DNA is TGTGCCAGCAGCTTTCCCGGAGTCACCAATGGCTACACCTTC.

This clone was seen once. This rearrangement joins TRBV6-4 to TRBJ2-3; 9 positions agree with TRBD2. Trimming at V came to 2 bases and at J to 4 bases, leaving 4 bases not matched to a gene. CDR1 MRHNA and CDR2 SNTAGT come from the germline V gene. This CDR3 is 15 amino acids long. This CDR3 is CASSDGGGGSDTQYF. The DNA for the CDR3 is TGTGCCAGCAGTGACGGCGGGGGGGGATCAGATACGCAGTATTTT.

The chain couples TRBV30 to TRBJ2-4, with 7 positions matching TRBD1. The CDR3 totals 14 residues. Germline CDR1 and CDR2: GTSNPN and SVGIG (reference sequence). The V segment lost 0 bases and the J segment 3 bases; nucleotides outside the gene matches: 2. This chain's CDR3 is CAWSVGQSKNIQYF. The CDR3 DNA reads TGTGCCTGGAGTGTGGGACAGAGCAAAAACATTCAGTACTTC.

The chain uses TRBV9 and TRBJ2-2; 7 nucleotides agree with TRBD1. Germline lookup yields CDR1 SGDLS and CDR2 YYNGEE. J gave up 4 bases and V 4 bases, and 7 bases lay outside the gene matches. The CDR3 contains 15 residues. The CDR3 protein is CASSLQGTSTGELFF. As DNA, the CDR3 is TGTGCCAGCAGCCTACAGGGGACAAGCACCGGGGAGCTGTTTTTT.

The genes are TRBV24-1 and TRBJ1-2, with D perhaps TRBD1 (6 bases). Trimming removed 4 bases from V and 4 bases from J, with 12 bases in between. The CDR3 runs 14 residues. CDR1 is KGHDR and CDR2 is SFDVKD in the germline V gene. CDR3 sequence reads: CATSDPSGVYGYTF. In nucleotides, the CDR3 is TGTGCCACCAGTGACCCTTCAGGGGTCTATGGCTACACCTTC.

The J gene is TRBJ2-2, the V gene TRBV14; D ambiguous. V lost 4 bases and J lost 4, with 7 bases in between. The CDR3 is made up of 13 amino acids. Germline CDR1 reads SGHDN; CDR2 reads FVKESK. The CDR3 sequence: CASSLLRTGELFF. The CDR3 DNA follows: TGTGCCAGCAGCCTTCTCCGCACCGGGGAGCTGTTTTTT.

The chain couples TRBV27 to TRBJ1-5; 7 positions agree with TRBD1. This CDR3 is built from 15 residues. V shed 7 bases and J 0 bases; nucleotides not matched to a gene: 6. Germline loops: CDR1 MNHEY, CDR2 SMNVEV (reference sequence). The CDR3 region has the DNA TGTGCCAGCAACAAAACAGGGGCTAGCAATCAGCCCCAGCATTTT. Translation: CASNKTGASNQPQHF.

This rearrangement joins TRBV6-6 to TRBJ2-5, with a possible D match to TRBD1 (6 bases). The V and J ends lost 0 bases and 2 bases respectively, with 10 bases between them. Germline V gene data show CDR1 as MNHNY and CDR2 as SVGAGI (reference sequence). The CDR3 sequence is 15 residues long. CDR3 DNA: TGTGCCAGCAGTTACTCGATACAGGGACAAGAGACCCAGTACTTC. Translation gives CASSYSIQGQETQYF.

The chain links TRBV2 to TRBJ2-3; no reliable D call. Germline V CDR1 and CDR2: SNHLY, FYNNEI. The CDR3 covers 13 residues. V was trimmed by 6 bases and J by 0 bases, leaving 7 bases between them. The CDR3 coding sequence is TGTGCCAGCAGAGCGTCTAGCACAGATACGCAGTATTTT. Residues: CASRASSTDTQYF.

This chain uses TRBV4-1 with TRBJ1-2, with D unclear. The V gene's germline CDR1 is MGHRA and CDR2 YSYEKL. Trimming took 4 bases from V and 5 from J, leaving 20 bases between them. The CDR3 runs to 16 residues. The CDR3 sequence: CASSPKTAGVGYGYTF. The CDR3 region has the DNA TGCGCCAGCAGCCCCAAGACGGCCGGGGTTGGTTATGGCTACACCTTC.

This chain uses TRBV6-5 with TRBJ2-7; 8 bases match TRBD2. The CDR3 totals 15 residues. Trimming took 5 bases from V and 2 from J; bases not matched to a gene: 8. The germline gives CDR1 MNHEY, CDR2 SVGAGI. The CDR3 reads CASSNQAGVPYEQYF. The CDR3 bases are TGTGCCAGCAGTAACCAAGCGGGGGTCCCCTACGAGCAGTACTTC.

This clone was seen just once. The chain uses TRBV7-2 and TRBJ1-6; D is undetermined. CDR3 length: 14 residues. Germline V lookup: CDR1 SGHTA, CDR2 FQGNSA. With 6 bases removed from V and 5 bases from J, the gap between germline ends came to 11 bases. CDR3 DNA: TGTGCCAGCAGGTCAGCGGCAAATAATTCACCCCTCCACTTT. It is translated as CASRSAANNSPLHF. The entire variable domain, with the rest obtained from reference TRBV7-2 and TRBJ1-6, is as follows: GAGVSQSPSNKVTEKGKDVELRCDPISGHTALYWYRQSLGQGLEFLIYFQGNSAPDKSGLPSDRFSAERTGGSVSTLTIQRTQQEDSAVYLCASRSAANNSPLHFGNGTRLTVT.

This sequence joins TRBV7-9 and TRBJ1-4; a possible D gene is TRBD1 (6 bases). Trimming removed 4 bases at V and 5 bases at J, with 11 bases between. Germline assignment: CDR1 SEHNR and CDR2 FQNEAQ (reference sequence). The CDR3 runs 14 residues. CDR3 in DNA: TGTGCCAGCAGCTACCAGGGGACGAATGAAAAACTGTTTTTT. Translated: CASSYQGTNEKLFF.

V gene TRBV27 combines with J gene TRBJ2-3; 7 positions agree with TRBD2. V lost 2 bases, J lost 5 bases, and 10 bases stayed unmatched. The CDR3 runs to 16 residues. CDR1 is MNHEY, CDR2 SMNVEV, per germline (reference sequence). CDR3 sequence: CASSLEVAERGDTQYF. CDR3 nucleotides: TGTGCCAGCAGTTTAGAAGTGGCGGAGCGGGGAGATACGCAGTATTTT.

On this clone itself: One end of the junction is discordant with germline, which a read error may explain. The rearrangement links TRBV3-1 (or the pseudogene TRBV3-2) to TRBJ1-1; D gene uncertain. CDR3 length equals 12 residues. Germline assignment: CDR1 LGHDT and CDR2 YNNKEL (reference sequence). CDR3 region: CASSQGRGGRVF. For the CDR3, the DNA is TGTGCCAGCAGCCAAGGTCGGGGAGGGAGGGTCTTT.

This chain uses TRBV14 with TRBJ2-3; the match to TRBD1 covers 8 bases. CDR1 and CDR2 (germline): SGHDN, FVKESK. The CDR3 is made up of 16 amino acids. With V trimmed by 3 bases and J by 1 base, 6 bases remained unmatched. As DNA, the CDR3 is TGTGCCAGCAGCCACCTGACAGGGGCCGGCACAGATACGCAGTATTTT. Protein: CASSHLTGAGTDTQYF.